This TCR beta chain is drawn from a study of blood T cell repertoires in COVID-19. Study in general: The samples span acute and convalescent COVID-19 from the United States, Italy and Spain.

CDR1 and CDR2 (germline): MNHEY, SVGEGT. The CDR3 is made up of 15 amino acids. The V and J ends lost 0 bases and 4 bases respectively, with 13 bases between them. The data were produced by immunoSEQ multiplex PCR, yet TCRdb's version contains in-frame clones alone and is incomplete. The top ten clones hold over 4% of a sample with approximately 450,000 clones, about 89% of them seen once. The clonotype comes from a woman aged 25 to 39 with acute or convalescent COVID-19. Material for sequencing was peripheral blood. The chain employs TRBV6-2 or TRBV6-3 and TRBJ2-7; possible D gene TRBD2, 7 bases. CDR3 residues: CASSYSMGGQYEQYF. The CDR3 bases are TGTGCCAGCAGTTACTCGATGGGGGGGCAATACGAGCAGTACTTC.